This T cell receptor beta chain was sequenced in a study of early stage breast cancer tumors. J lost 4 bases, V lost 8 bases, and 10 bases had no gene match. CDR1 LNHDA and CDR2 SQIVND come from the germline V gene (reference sequence). CDR3 length: 15 amino acids. Produced via immunoSEQ multiplex PCR; TCRdb's table is partial and in-frame only. The table records over 25,000 clones, around three fifths of them present only once. The rearrangement uses TRBV19 and TRBJ1-2; 10 bases agree with TRBD1. This clonotype was obtained from a person aged 45-60 years with breast cancer. The material sequenced was breast tumor tissue. CDR3 in amino acids: CASGRDRGSGYGYTF. The DNA for the CDR3 is TGTGCCAGTGGCCGGGACAGGGGTTCTGGCTATGGCTACACCTTC.